This T cell receptor beta chain was profiled in a study of blood T cell repertoires in COVID-19. On the study more broadly: PBMCs, B-cell-depleted T cells, or T cells were the source of the cDNA or gDNA that made up the material.

V dropped 1 base and J dropped 4 bases, with 17 bases sitting between them. The CDR3 runs 17 residues. CDR1 LGHDT and CDR2 YNNKEL come from the germline V gene (reference sequence). Authors' analysis steps: From reference gene primer amplification, estimates of nucleated cell counts were derived. Some clones are missing from TCRdb's copy, which holds only in-frame ones; the method was immunoSEQ multiplex PCR. V, J and clone size are those of that table, while D and trimming were read from the DNA. The sample lists roughly 390,000 clones, around 87% occurring once. This clone was seen once. The chain is built from TRBV3-1 (or the pseudogene TRBV3-2) and TRBJ2-1; D might be TRBD2 (6 bases). The TCR sequence derives from a woman under 40 with COVID-19, enrolled during active disease. Material for sequencing was peripheral blood. CDR3 loop: CASSQGRFRDLYNEQFF. The CDR3 DNA sequence: TGTGCCAGCAGCCAAGGTAGATTCCGGGACTTATACAATGAGCAGTTCTTC.